This TCR beta chain was retrieved from a study of beta chain features in type 1 diabetes. Reverse transcription of all isolated RNA meant that expressed TCRB transcripts were sequenced. About 3.7 million reads on average were seen across naive, central memory and regulatory T cell samples. This table comes from immunoSEQ multiplex PCR, and its TCRdb copy is limited to in-frame clones, with some not included. The data hold about 470,000 clones, with about 32% observed a single time. The CDR3 spans 15 residues. Germline-derived CDR1 and CDR2 are ENHRY and SYGVKD. Trimming left V 0 bases short and J 6 bases short, with 13 bases between.

The clonotype comes from a young man in good health. V is TRBV10-3 and J is TRBJ2-3; no clear D gene. Sequences were obtained from naive CD4+ T cells from blood. CDR3 sequence reads: CAISESGVEVDTQYF. The CDR3 DNA sequence: TGTGCCATCAGTGAGTCGGGTGTTGAAGTGGATACGCAGTATTTT.